The rows below give T cell receptor beta chains drawn from one sample of a study of glioma-infiltrating T cells after dendritic cell vaccination. Clones were sequenced by immunoSEQ multiplex PCR, and TCRdb holds only the in-frame ones, with some missing. Of about 92,000 clones in the sample, 70% to 90% are singletons; the top ten hold 15% to 17%. The sample here was blood, taken before dendritic cell vaccination. The receptor set was obtained from a human donor with glioblastoma. CDR3s include the opening cysteine and the closing phenylalanine or tryptophan. D genes are given only for firm matches. Some rows have no size entry. The others give once, few or many, or a class for an expanded clone.

D gene: TRBD2
V gene: TRBV7-8
clone size: few
J gene: TRBJ2-3
CDR3 protein: CASSSLLAGDKADTQYF
CDR3 DNA: TGTGCCAGCAGCTCGTTACTAGCGGGAGACAAAGCTGATACGCAGTATTTT

D gene: NA
V gene: TRBV6-5
clone size: few
J gene: TRBJ2-7
CDR3 protein: CASSYAGGFGEQYF
CDR3 DNA: TGTGCCAGCAGTTACGCCGGCGGATTTGGCGAGCAGTACTTC

D gene: TRBD1
V gene: TRBV19
clone size: once
J gene: TRBJ2-5
CDR3 protein: CASSGQGESQETQYF
CDR3 DNA: TGTGCCAGTAGTGGACAGGGGGAATCCCAAGAGACCCAGTACTTC

D gene: NA
V gene: TRBV4-3
clone size: NA
J gene: TRBJ1-4
CDR3 protein: CASSGSFNEKLFF
CDR3 DNA: TGCGCCAGCAGCGGGAGTTTTAATGAAAAACTGTTTTTT

D gene: NA
V gene: TRBV2
clone size: once
J gene: TRBJ1-1
CDR3 protein: CASSEYALGGPPRMNTEAFF
CDR3 DNA: TGTGCCAGCAGTGAATACGCCCTGGGGGGGCCCCCGAGGATGAACACTGAAGCTTTCTTT

D gene: TRBD1
V gene: TRBV4-3
clone size: NA
J gene: TRBJ1-2
CDR3 protein: CASGTTGTGGSVGYTF
CDR3 DNA: TGCGCCAGCGGAACAACCGGGACAGGGGGCTCGGTTGGCTACACCTTC

D gene: TRBD1
V gene: TRBV12-5
clone size: NA
J gene: TRBJ1-5
CDR3 protein: CASAKNRGPNQPQHF
CDR3 DNA: TGTGCTAGTGCCAAGAACAGGGGACCCAATCAGCCCCAGCATTTT

D gene: TRBD1
V gene: TRBV6-1
clone size: NA
J gene: TRBJ2-7
CDR3 protein: CASSWDREYEQYF
CDR3 DNA: TGTGCCAGCAGCTGGGACAGAGAATACGAGCAGTACTTC

D gene: TRBD1
V gene: TRBV4-3
clone size: NA
J gene: TRBJ1-6
CDR3 protein: CASSQGGQVMFSPLHF
CDR3 DNA: TGCGCCAGCAGCCAAGGTGGACAGGTGATGTTCTCACCCCTCCACTTT

D gene: TRBD1
V gene: TRBV6-5
clone size: NA
J gene: TRBJ1-2
CDR3 protein: CASIDRGYGYTF
CDR3 DNA: TGTGCCAGCATCGACAGGGGCTATGGCTACACCTTC

D gene: TRBD2
V gene: TRBV28
clone size: NA
J gene: TRBJ2-1
CDR3 protein: CASSGGTSGRVYNEQFF
CDR3 DNA: TGTGCCAGCAGTGGCGGGACTAGCGGGAGAGTCTACAATGAGCAGTTCTTC

D gene: NA
V gene: TRBV18
clone size: once
J gene: TRBJ1-1
CDR3 protein: CASSSGHPNTEAFF
CDR3 DNA: TGTGCCAGCTCATCCGGACACCCGAACACTGAAGCTTTCTTT

D gene: TRBD2
V gene: TRBV28
clone size: once
J gene: TRBJ2-7
CDR3 protein: CASSKTSDWSYEQYF
CDR3 DNA: TGTGCCAGCAGCAAGACTAGCGATTGGTCCTACGAGCAGTACTTC

D gene: NA
V gene: TRBV5-4
clone size: NA
J gene: TRBJ2-7
CDR3 protein: CASSRTYEQYF
CDR3 DNA: TGTGCCAGCAGCCGTACCTACGAGCAGTACTTC

D gene: NA
V gene: TRBV5-1
clone size: NA
J gene: TRBJ1-4
CDR3 protein: CASSSSSGVAGNEKLFF
CDR3 DNA: TGCGCCAGCAGCAGCTCGTCGGGGGTAGCGGGAAATGAAAAACTGTTTTTT

D gene: TRBD1
V gene: TRBV12-5
clone size: NA
J gene: TRBJ1-4
CDR3 protein: CASGSPQTGRGIEKLFF
CDR3 DNA: TGTGCTAGTGGTTCCCCCCAAACGGGCAGGGGGATTGAAAAACTGTTTTTT

D gene: NA
V gene: TRBV7-3
clone size: NA
J gene: TRBJ2-2
CDR3 protein: CASSYSGPTGELFF
CDR3 DNA: TGTGCCAGCAGCTATAGCGGCCCCACCGGGGAGCTGTTTTTT

D gene: TRBD1
V gene: TRBV7-2
clone size: NA
J gene: TRBJ2-7
CDR3 protein: CASSYNTGTGSSYEQYF
CDR3 DNA: TGTGCCAGCAGCTATAACACCGGGACAGGGAGCTCCTACGAGCAGTACTTC

D gene: NA
V gene: TRBV11-2
clone size: NA
J gene: TRBJ2-2
CDR3 protein: CASSLLAEMNTGELFF
CDR3 DNA: TGTGCCAGCAGCTTATTAGCGGAGATGAACACCGGGGAGCTGTTTTTT

D gene: NA
V gene: TRBV5-6
clone size: once
J gene: TRBJ1-3
CDR3 protein: CASSSVTSAGNTIYF
CDR3 DNA: TGTGCCAGCAGCAGCGTTACATCGGCTGGAAACACCATATATTTT

D gene: TRBD2
V gene: TRBV9
clone size: NA
J gene: TRBJ2-1
CDR3 protein: CASSVGTSHRGEQFF
CDR3 DNA: TGTGCCAGCAGCGTAGGGACTAGTCATCGCGGTGAGCAGTTCTTC

D gene: NA
V gene: TRBV27
clone size: NA
J gene: TRBJ2-7
CDR3 protein: CASSFRSTQGEQYF
CDR3 DNA: TGTGCCAGCAGTTTCCGCTCTACTCAGGGGGAGCAGTACTTC

D gene: NA
V gene: TRBV7-9
clone size: NA
J gene: TRBJ2-2
CDR3 protein: CASSSGANTGELFF
CDR3 DNA: TGTGCCAGCAGCTCGGGGGCGAACACCGGGGAGCTGTTTTTT

D gene: TRBD1
V gene: TRBV5-4
clone size: NA
J gene: TRBJ2-2
CDR3 protein: CASRPGQGAPNTGELFF
CDR3 DNA: TGTGCCAGCAGGCCTGGACAGGGGGCCCCGAACACCGGGGAGCTGTTTTTT

D gene: NA
V gene: TRBV27
clone size: NA
J gene: TRBJ1-4
CDR3 protein: CASSSWAANEKLFF
CDR3 DNA: TGTGCCAGCAGTTCGTGGGCAGCTAATGAAAAACTGTTTTTT

D gene: NA
V gene: TRBV27
clone size: NA
J gene: TRBJ2-7
CDR3 protein: CASSFPGAYEQYF
CDR3 DNA: TGTGCCAGCAGTTTTCCGGGGGCCTACGAGCAGTACTTC

D gene: TRBD2
V gene: TRBV5-1
clone size: once
J gene: TRBJ2-3
CDR3 protein: CASSNGLAGGPSTDTQYF
CDR3 DNA: TGCGCCAGCAGCAACGGACTAGCGGGAGGACCTAGCACAGATACGCAGTATTTT

D gene: TRBD1
V gene: TRBV5-1
clone size: NA
J gene: TRBJ2-7
CDR3 protein: CASSYDRASYEQYF
CDR3 DNA: TGCGCCAGCAGCTACGACAGGGCCTCCTACGAGCAGTACTTC

D gene: TRBD1
V gene: TRBV2
clone size: NA
J gene: TRBJ1-2
CDR3 protein: CASSGDSQNYGYTF
CDR3 DNA: TGTGCCAGCAGTGGGGACAGCCAAAACTATGGCTACACCTTC

D gene: TRBD2
V gene: TRBV10-2
clone size: NA
J gene: TRBJ2-7
CDR3 protein: CASSDLAGSYEQYF
CDR3 DNA: TGCGCCAGCAGTGACCTAGCGGGATCCTACGAGCAGTACTTC

D gene: TRBD1
V gene: TRBV19
clone size: NA
J gene: TRBJ2-7
CDR3 protein: CASSRQGDSYEQYF
CDR3 DNA: TGTGCCAGTAGCCGACAGGGGGACTCCTACGAGCAGTACTTC

D gene: TRBD1
V gene: TRBV19
clone size: NA
J gene: TRBJ2-2
CDR3 protein: CASSMGPTGAGELFF
CDR3 DNA: TGTGCCAGTAGTATGGGGCCAACAGGGGCCGGGGAGCTGTTTTTT

D gene: TRBD1
V gene: TRBV7-9
clone size: NA
J gene: TRBJ2-7
CDR3 protein: CASSARTGVYEQYF
CDR3 DNA: TGTGCCAGCAGCGCCAGGACAGGGGTCTACGAGCAGTACTTC

D gene: TRBD2
V gene: TRBV28
clone size: NA
J gene: TRBJ2-7
CDR3 protein: CASSLSPLAETYEQYF
CDR3 DNA: TGTGCCAGCAGTTTAAGTCCACTAGCGGAAACCTACGAGCAGTACTTC

D gene: TRBD2
V gene: TRBV4-1
clone size: NA
J gene: TRBJ2-7
CDR3 protein: CASSLVAGGPYEQYF
CDR3 DNA: TGCGCCAGCAGCCTAGTAGCGGGAGGGCCTTATGAGCAGTACTTC

D gene: NA
V gene: TRBV30
clone size: NA
J gene: TRBJ1-2
CDR3 protein: CAWERDKTFYGYTF
CDR3 DNA: TGTGCCTGGGAAAGAGACAAAACATTTTATGGCTACACCTTC

D gene: TRBD2
V gene: TRBV5-4
clone size: NA
J gene: TRBJ2-5
CDR3 protein: CASSIDSGGWQTQYF
CDR3 DNA: TGTGCCAGCAGCATAGATAGCGGGGGGTGGCAGACCCAGTACTTC

D gene: TRBD2
V gene: TRBV29-1
clone size: NA
J gene: TRBJ2-1
CDR3 protein: CSVEGRGLTSNEQFF
CDR3 DNA: TGCAGCGTTGAGGGGAGGGGACTAACCTCCAATGAGCAGTTCTTC

D gene: TRBD2
V gene: TRBV4-1
clone size: NA
J gene: TRBJ2-5
CDR3 protein: CASSPPRGAGVETQYF
CDR3 DNA: TGCGCCAGCAGCCCCCCCCGAGGAGCGGGGGTGGAGACCCAGTACTTC

D gene: TRBD2
V gene: TRBV27
clone size: NA
J gene: TRBJ2-7
CDR3 protein: CASSPSGSSYEQYF
CDR3 DNA: TGTGCCAGCAGTCCCAGCGGGAGCTCCTACGAGCAGTACTTC

D gene: NA
V gene: TRBV15
clone size: NA
J gene: TRBJ2-1
CDR3 protein: CATSRETGRFYNEQFF
CDR3 DNA: TGTGCCACCAGCAGAGAGACAGGGAGGTTCTACAATGAGCAGTTCTTC

D gene: NA
V gene: TRBV7-3
clone size: NA
J gene: TRBJ2-3
CDR3 protein: CASSRPGFTDTQYF
CDR3 DNA: TGTGCCAGCAGCCGCCCCGGGTTTACAGATACGCAGTATTTT

D gene: NA
V gene: TRBV29-1
clone size: NA
J gene: TRBJ1-3
CDR3 protein: CSGRDGGYGNTIYF
CDR3 DNA: TGCAGCGGGCGGGACGGGGGGTACGGAAACACCATATATTTT

D gene: NA
V gene: TRBV25-1
clone size: NA
J gene: TRBJ1-1
CDR3 protein: CASSDGATFIREAFF
CDR3 DNA: TGTGCCAGCAGTGATGGAGCGACCTTCATACGGGAAGCTTTCTTT

D gene: NA
V gene: TRBV18
clone size: NA
J gene: TRBJ1-1
CDR3 protein: CASSPLLGEMNTEAFF
CDR3 DNA: TGTGCCAGCTCACCACTCTTGGGAGAAATGAACACTGAAGCTTTCTTT

D gene: NA
V gene: TRBV7-6
clone size: NA
J gene: TRBJ2-7
CDR3 protein: CASSLAQDVRGVTYEQYF
CDR3 DNA: TGTGCCAGCAGCTTAGCCCAGGACGTCAGGGGGGTTACGTACGAGCAGTACTTC

D gene: NA
V gene: TRBV7-9
clone size: NA
J gene: TRBJ1-6
CDR3 protein: CASSPNDGDNSPLHF
CDR3 DNA: TGTGCCAGCAGCCCTAATGACGGAGATAATTCACCCCTCCACTTT

D gene: TRBD1
V gene: TRBV11-3
clone size: NA
J gene: TRBJ2-2
CDR3 protein: CASSEQGTNTGELFF
CDR3 DNA: TGTGCCAGCAGCGAACAGGGGACGAACACCGGGGAGCTGTTTTTT

D gene: NA
V gene: TRBV4-3
clone size: once
J gene: TRBJ1-6
CDR3 protein: CASSQAGGRYNSPLHF
CDR3 DNA: TGCGCCAGCAGCCAAGCGGGGGGGCGGTATAATTCACCCCTCCACTTT

D gene: TRBD1
V gene: TRBV18
clone size: once
J gene: TRBJ1-2
CDR3 protein: CASSPPRQGGNPYYGYTF
CDR3 DNA: TGTGCCAGCTCACCACCACGACAGGGGGGAAACCCGTACTATGGCTACACCTTC